This T cell receptor (beta chain) emerged from a study of spatial heterogeneity in lung cancer. Whole-study context: Follow-up PBMC samples were sequenced when available, at a median of approximately two years after resection. Alpha-chain sequences were detected in numbers that were consistently lower than beta-chain sequences.

The length of the CDR3 is 14 residues. V was trimmed by 1 base and J by 4 bases, leaving 9 bases between them. The germline V gene encodes CDR1 MGHRA and CDR2 YSYEKL. This clonotype has ten or more counts. TCR cDNA molecules were tagged individually, and each one carried a unique molecular identifier. From the 5' RACE reads, TCRdb called clonotypes with MiXCR, one entry per CDR3 protein. The top ten hold roughly 6.7% of the sample, which has 15,000 or so distinct CDR3 sequences, about 19% seen once. The time point is: blood at routine non-recurrence follow-up after resection. The TCR comes from a male donor with early-stage non-small cell lung cancer. The V and J genes are TRBV4-1 and TRBJ2-3; D is undetermined. The sample was PBMCs, taken at follow-up. The CDR3, as DNA: TGCGCCAGCAGCCAAGTTATGCAGCCAGATACGCAGTATTTT. This encodes CASSQVMQPDTQYF.